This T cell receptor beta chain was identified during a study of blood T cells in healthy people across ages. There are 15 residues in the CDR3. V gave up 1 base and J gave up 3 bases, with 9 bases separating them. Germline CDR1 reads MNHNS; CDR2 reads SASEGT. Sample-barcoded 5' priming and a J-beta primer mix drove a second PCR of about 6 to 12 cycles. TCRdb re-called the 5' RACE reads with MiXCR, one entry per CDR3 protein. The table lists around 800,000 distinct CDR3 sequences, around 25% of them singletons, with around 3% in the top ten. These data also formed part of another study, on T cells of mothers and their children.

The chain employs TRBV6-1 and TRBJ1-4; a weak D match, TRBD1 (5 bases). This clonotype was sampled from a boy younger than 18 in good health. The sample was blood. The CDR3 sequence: CASSEGGAANEKLFF. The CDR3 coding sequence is TGTGCCAGCAGTGAAGGAGGGGCGGCTAATGAAAAACTGTTTTTT.